A single sample gave rise to the 30 T cell receptor beta chains below, sequenced in a study of CD8+ T cells in alopecia areata. Treatment noted: oral pan-JAK inhibitor, 5-10 mg twice daily. From alopecia areata patients, lesional scalp punch biopsies and peripheral blood were collected. RNA extraction was followed by reverse transcription into cDNA, which acted as the sequencing template. Using immunoSEQ multiplex PCR, the repertoire was profiled, and TCRdb retains in-frame clones only, with some absent. There are 5,600 or so clones in the sample; roughly 70% occur only once, and 10% to 15% lies in the top ten. The specimen was skin, collected at week 24, from a patient treated with tofacitinib. The receptors were sampled from a human donor with alopecia areata.

The CDR3 is CASRRGQNTEAFF. The CDR3 DNA is TGTGCCAGCAGACGAGGACAGAACACTGAAGCTTTCTTT. This chain links TRBV11-2 with TRBJ1-1; perhaps TRBD1 as D (5 bases). The CDR3 sequence is 13 residues long. Germline lookup yields CDR1 SGHAT and CDR2 FQNNGV. With 6 bases removed from V and 1 base from J, the gap between germline ends came to 9 bases.

V is TRBV6-1 and J is TRBJ2-1; D is undetermined. Germline V gives CDR1 MNHNS, CDR2 SASEGT. The CDR3 is made up of 14 amino acids. The V end lost 4 bases, the J end lost 7 bases, and 14 bases lay between the germline ends. Written as DNA, the CDR3 is TGTGCCAGCAGTGTAAGGCGCGTCTGGAATGAGCAGTTCTTC. Translating gives CASSVRRVWNEQFF.

This chain links TRBV15 with TRBJ2-7; unclear D gene. Trimming pared 5 bases from V and 2 bases from J, leaving 7 bases between. This CDR3 region has 12 residues. Germline V lookup: CDR1 LNHNV, CDR2 YYDKDF (reference sequence). The CDR3 DNA is TGTGCCACCAGCGAAGGACCCTACGAGCAGTACTTC. Encoded protein: CATSEGPYEQYF.

This clone was detected a few times. The chain recombines TRBV5-5 with TRBJ2-1, with 14 bases aligning to TRBD2. J was trimmed by 9 bases and V by 4 bases; bases with no gene match: 3. The CDR3 is 14 amino acids. CDR1 and CDR2 from the germline V gene are SGHKS and YYEKEE (reference sequence). CDR3 protein: CASSIGLAGGEQFF. The DNA for the CDR3 is TGTGCCAGCAGCATCGGACTAGCGGGGGGTGAGCAGTTCTTC.

This clone was seen a few times. V gene TRBV7-9 combines with J gene TRBJ2-7; D is unclear. Trimming shortened V by 3 bases and J by 3 bases, and 3 bases separated the two germline ends. The CDR3 contains 11 residues. CDR1 SEHNR and CDR2 FQNEAQ come from the germline V gene (reference sequence). The chain's CDR3 is CASSFNYEQYF. CDR3 nucleotides: TGTGCCAGCAGCTTTAACTACGAGCAGTACTTC.

The chain combines TRBV18 with TRBJ1-5; D not resolved. The CDR3 covers 15 residues. Germline values: CDR1 KGHSH, CDR2 LQKENI. V shed 4 bases and J shed 1 base, with 11 bases lying between them. The CDR3 DNA sequence: TGTGCCAGCTCACTATTACCCAACAGCAATCAGCCCCAGCATTTT. Amino acid sequence: CASSLLPNSNQPQHF.

In this sample, this clone turned up a few times. This rearrangement joins TRBV11-2 to TRBJ2-7, with D unclear. The ends were cut back, 2 bases at V and 5 bases at J, with 13 bases in the middle. Germline V CDR1 and CDR2: SGHAT, FQNNGV. The CDR3 is made up of 14 amino acids. The CDR3 DNA reads as TGTGCCAGCAGCTTAACCAGGACGAGCGACGAGCAGTACTTC. Its protein product is CASSLTRTSDEQYF.

The CDR3 DNA reads TGTGCCACCAGCAGGGGACACTATGAGCAGTTCTTC. This translates into CATSRGHYEQFF. The rearrangement links TRBV15 to TRBJ2-1; perhaps TRBD1 as D (6 bases). This CDR3 is built from 12 residues. Germline CDR1 LNHNV, CDR2 YYDKDF (reference sequence). V was clipped by 3 bases and J by 8 bases, with 8 bases between them.

The rearrangement uses TRBV7-2 and TRBJ2-7, with 10 bases that match TRBD1. Losses at the gene ends were 5 bases for V and 4 bases for J; bases not matched to a gene: 5. The CDR3 loop spans 14 amino acids. Germline V gene sequence: CDR1 SGHTA, CDR2 FQGNSA. Here the CDR3 DNA reads TGTGCCAGCAGCCACCGGGACAGGGGTTACGAGCAGTACTTC. Its translation is CASSHRDRGYEQYF.

This clone was detected only a few times. The CDR3 DNA is TGTGCCAGCAGCCCCGGGACTTACAGAGAGACCCAGTACTTC. Amino acid sequence: CASSPGTYRETQYF. The rearrangement joins TRBV7-2 to TRBJ2-5; TRBD2 might be the D (6 bases). Between the trimmed V and J ends, which lost 5 bases and 4 bases, there was a span of 14 bases. Germline CDR1 reads SGHTA; CDR2 reads FQGNSA. The CDR3 is 14 amino acids.

The CDR3 DNA sequence: TGTGCCAGCAGTTCAGGGGACATGAACACTGAAGCTTTCTTT. This translates into CASSSGDMNTEAFF. V and J are TRBV6-5 and TRBJ1-1, with TRBD1 as a possible D gene (6 bases). The CDR3 extends over 14 amino acids. V lost 4 bases and J lost 0, with 9 bases in between. Germline V gene lookup returns CDR1 MNHEY and CDR2 SVGAGI.

This clone was seen more than once but under ten times. The chain couples TRBV5-1 to TRBJ1-1; D remains unclear. The CDR3 is 15 residues long. Germline values: CDR1 SGHRS, CDR2 YFSETQ. V lost 1 base to trimming and J lost 1 base, with 11 bases between them. The CDR3 sequence is CASSLTRDANTEAFF. In nucleotides, the CDR3 is TGCGCCAGCAGCTTGACGAGAGATGCGAACACTGAAGCTTTCTTT. Variable domain in full (rest from reference TRBV5-1 and TRBJ1-1): KAGVTQTPRYLIKTRGQQVTLSCSPISGHRSVSWYQQTPGQGLQFLFEYFSETQRNKGNFPGRFSGRQFSNSRSEMNVSTLELGDSALYLCASSLTRDANTEAFFGQGTRLTVV.

V gene TRBV29-1 combines with J gene TRBJ1-5; the D gene is possibly TRBD1 (6 bases). There are 15 residues in the CDR3. The V end was cut by 4 bases, the J end by 5 bases, with 18 bases between. Germline V gene data show CDR1 as SQVTM and CDR2 as ANQGSEA. The CDR3 loop is CSVGRGGFTDQPQHF. CDR3 bases: TGCAGCGTTGGCAGGGGAGGGTTTACGGATCAGCCCCAGCATTTT.

This chain joins TRBV4-3 and TRBJ1-1, with no clear D. The CDR3 covers 14 residues. V was trimmed by 2 bases and J by 1 base, leaving 8 bases between them. Germline CDR1 and CDR2: LGHNA and YSLEER. The CDR3 loop reads CASSQYWANTEAFF. The DNA for the CDR3 is TGCGCCAGCAGCCAATATTGGGCGAACACTGAAGCTTTCTTT.

This chain connects TRBV2 to TRBJ2-2; maybe TRBD2 (5 bases). Deletions cut 8 bases from V and 0 bases from J, with 10 bases between. Germline CDR1 reads SNHLY; CDR2 reads FYNNEI. The CDR3 consists of 14 residues. Here the CDR3 reads CASLAGANTGELFF. The CDR3, as DNA: TGTGCCAGCCTTGCCGGGGCGAACACCGGGGAGCTGTTTTTT. The full variable domain, with the rest looked up from reference TRBV2 and TRBJ2-2, is EPEVTQTPSHQVTQMGQEVILRCVPISNHLYFYWYRQILGQKVEFLVSFYNNEISEKSEIFDDQFSVERPDGSNFTLKIRSTKLEDSAMYFCASLAGANTGELFFGEGSRLTVL.

The rearrangement uses TRBV7-6 and TRBJ2-3; D tentatively reads TRBD1 or TRBD2 (6 bases each). V was trimmed by 4 bases and J by 0 bases, leaving 11 bases between them. This CDR3 is 15 amino acids long. Germline V gives CDR1 SGHVS, CDR2 FNYEAQ. The CDR3 DNA reads TGTGCCAGCAGCTCGGGGGCTTCAAGCACAGATACGCAGTATTTT. Translating it yields CASSSGASSTDTQYF.

This chain links TRBV4-1 with TRBJ1-4; TRBD1 matches at 8 bases. The CDR3 covers 16 residues. Germline loops: CDR1 MGHRA, CDR2 YSYEKL. J lost 8 bases, V lost 0 bases, and 8 bases had no gene match. The DNA for the CDR3 is TGCGCCAGCAGCCAAGATCCCGGACAGGGAAGAGAAAAACTGTTTTTT. As protein: CASSQDPGQGREKLFF.

The chain carries TRBV29-1 and TRBJ2-2; 12 nucleotides line up with TRBD1. Germline CDR1 SQVTM, CDR2 ANQGSEA. The J segment lost 7 bases and the V segment lost 6 bases, leaving 18 bases of the junction unmatched. CDR3 length equals 18 residues. This chain's CDR3 is CSVQVGQGASSSVGELFF. CDR3 DNA: TGCAGCGTACAAGTGGGACAGGGGGCAAGTTCGTCGGTCGGGGAGCTGTTTTTT.

V gene TRBV27 combines with J gene TRBJ1-1; no reliable D call. V gave up 8 bases and J gave up 8 bases, with 15 bases separating them. The CDR3 contains 12 residues. Looked up from germline, CDR1 is MNHEY and CDR2 is SMNVEV (reference sequence). CDR3 in amino acids: CASSERVGEAFF. In DNA, the CDR3 is TGTGCCAGCTCGGAGAGGGTTGGGGAAGCTTTCTTT.

This clone was observed once. The chain links TRBV7-2 to TRBJ2-5, with 11 bases that match TRBD2. V lost 0 bases, J lost 4 bases, and 1 base stayed unmatched. The CDR3 is made up of 15 amino acids. Germline V CDR1 and CDR2: SGHTA, FQGNSA. CDR3 coding DNA: TGTGCCAGCAGCTTAGCTGGACTAGCGGGAGAGACCCAGTACTTC. Translating gives CASSLAGLAGETQYF.

This clone has only a few counts. The chain joins TRBV28 to TRBJ2-3, with D possibly being TRBD2 (5 bases). The CDR3 is made up of 15 amino acids. The germline gives CDR1 MDHEN, CDR2 SYDVKM. The V gene lost 6 bases and the J gene lost 1 base, with 14 bases spanning the gap. Here the CDR3 DNA reads TGTGCCAGCAGCTTGCCCGGGGTGGGCACAGATACGCAGTATTTT. Translating gives CASSLPGVGTDTQYF.

The genes are TRBV4-1 and TRBJ2-7; 8 bases match TRBD2. V lost 3 bases, J lost 2 bases, and 6 bases stayed unmatched. The CDR3 extends over 15 amino acids. Per the germline V gene, CDR1 is MGHRA and CDR2 is YSYEKL. The CDR3 DNA follows: TGCGCCAGCAGCCAGGTAGCGGGGAGCCCCTACGAGCAGTACTTC. Residues: CASSQVAGSPYEQYF.

In its sample, this clone ranks as large. This rearrangement joins TRBV5-1 to TRBJ2-2; D is possibly TRBD1 (6 bases). Germline V gene lookup returns CDR1 SGHRS and CDR2 YFSETQ. CDR3 length: 15 residues. V was clipped by 0 bases and J by 5 bases, with 11 bases between them. The CDR3 reads CASSLGRDITGELFF. The CDR3 region has the DNA TGCGCCAGCAGCTTGGGAAGGGACATAACCGGGGAGCTGTTTTTT.

The chain recombines TRBV5-1 with TRBJ2-1; 9 bases are shared with TRBD2. V was pared by 8 bases and J by 2 bases, with 11 bases of the junction left unmatched. The CDR3 covers 16 residues. The germline CDR1 and CDR2 sequences are SGHRS and YFSETQ. The CDR3 DNA sequence: TGCGCCAGTTCTCGCGGGGGGGTGTTGACCTACAATGAGCAGTTCTTC. The encoded protein is CASSRGGVLTYNEQFF.

In regard to this clone: The junction departs from the called germline gene at one end, perhaps through a read error. The chain uses TRBV11-2 and TRBJ2-5; 7 bases agree with TRBD2. The CDR3 has 15 amino acids. Germline values: CDR1 SGHAT, CDR2 FQNNGV. The CDR3: CASSWAGEYQEAQYF. CDR3 DNA: TGTGCCAGCAGCTGGGCGGGGGAATATCAAGAGGCCCAGTACTTC.

In its sample, this clone is large. This CDR3 reads CASSLVGEGVTEAFF. The CDR3 DNA sequence: TGTGCCAGCAGCTTGGTAGGGGAGGGGGTCACTGAAGCTTTCTTT. The J gene is TRBJ1-1, the V gene TRBV5-4, with TRBD1 as a possible D gene (6 bases). This CDR3 spans 15 amino acids. Germline values: CDR1 SGHNT, CDR2 YYREEE (reference sequence). V was pared by 0 bases and J by 4 bases, with 13 bases between.

V usage is TRBV20-1 and J usage is TRBJ2-4; no definite D call. The CDR3 spans 10 residues. Deletions cut 4 bases from V and 5 bases from J, with 3 bases between. The germline V gene encodes CDR1 DFQATT and CDR2 SNEGSKA (reference sequence). In DNA, the CDR3 is TGCAGTGCTACGCAAAACATTCAGTACTTC. Protein sequence: CSATQNIQYF.

The V call is TRBV14, the J call TRBJ2-7, with TRBD1 matching 9 bases. V shed 8 bases, J shed 5 bases, and the junction held 7 bases outside the gene matches. Germline V gene lookup returns CDR1 SGHDN and CDR2 FVKESK. CDR3 size: 13 residues. CDR3 nucleotide sequence: TGTGCCAGCGCAGGGACAGGGCAAGACGAGCAGTACTTC. It translates to CASAGTGQDEQYF.

This clone has a handful of counts. The chain links TRBV20-1 to TRBJ2-5; D gene ambiguous. CDR1 and CDR2 (germline): DFQATT, SNEGSKA (reference sequence). The CDR3 contains 9 residues. V dropped 5 bases and J dropped 8 bases, with 6 bases sitting between them. CDR3 bases: TGCAGTGCTGGAGTAACCCAGTACTTC. The encoded protein is CSAGVTQYF.

The rearrangement uses TRBV6-6 and TRBJ1-5; TRBD1 might be the D (6 bases). CDR1 and CDR2 from the germline V gene are MNHNY and SVGAGI (reference sequence). The CDR3 runs to 16 residues. The V end was cut by 7 bases, the J end by 1 base, with 17 bases between. The CDR3 DNA sequence: TGTGCCAGCAACCCTCGAGGAGGGGGGAGCAATCAGCCCCAGCATTTT. This codes for CASNPRGGGSNQPQHF.